The 25 T cell receptor beta chains reported below all come from one sample, sequenced in a study of control samples from healthy donors and cancer patients. Sequencing used immunoSEQ multiplex PCR; TCRdb keeps in-frame clones, though not all of them. The table shows roughly 130,000 clones, with 75% to 90% occurring only once. Sequenced: blood. Receptor source: a woman in her 30s in good health.

This chain links TRBV5-1 with TRBJ1-3, with D perhaps TRBD1 (6 bases). Germline assignment: CDR1 SGHRS and CDR2 YFSETQ. Trimming removed 2 bases from V and 0 bases from J, with 15 bases in between. CDR3 length: 17 residues. CDR3 loop: CASSLTGTTDSGNTIYF. Written as DNA, the CDR3 is TGCGCCAGCAGCTTAACCGGGACAACTGACTCTGGAAACACCATATATTTT. Variable domain in full (rest from reference TRBV5-1 and TRBJ1-3): KAGVTQTPRYLIKTRGQQVTLSCSPISGHRSVSWYQQTPGQGLQFLFEYFSETQRNKGNFPGRFSGRQFSNSRSEMNVSTLELGDSALYLCASSLTGTTDSGNTIYFGEGSWLTVV.

V and J are TRBV3-1 (or the pseudogene TRBV3-2) and TRBJ2-7; D unclear. The CDR3 covers 14 residues. CDR1 is LGHDT and CDR2 is YNNKEL in the germline V gene (reference sequence). The V gene lost 1 base and the J gene lost 7 bases, with 14 bases spanning the gap. The CDR3 protein is CASSQALFLGEQYF. The CDR3 DNA follows: TGTGCCAGCAGCCAAGCCCTCTTCCTGGGGGAGCAGTACTTC.

The rearrangement links TRBV7-2 to TRBJ1-1; D is undetermined. The ends were cut back, 1 base at V and 5 bases at J, with 8 bases in the middle. The CDR3 is made up of 13 amino acids. The germline gives CDR1 SGHTA, CDR2 FQGNSA. This CDR3 is CASSLVPETEAFF. The CDR3 nucleotides are TGTGCCAGCAGCTTAGTCCCCGAGACTGAAGCTTTCTTT.

The V call is TRBV19, the J call TRBJ2-1; the D gene is possibly TRBD2 (6 bases). V lost 3 bases and J lost 13, with 22 bases in between. CDR3 size: 15 residues. Germline CDR1 reads LNHDA; CDR2 reads SQIVND (reference sequence). The CDR3 region is CASSILELKRAQQFF. CDR3 coding DNA: TGTGCCAGTAGTATCTTAGAATTGAAGCGGGCACAACAGTTCTTC.

This clone has only one observation. The V and J genes are TRBV18 and TRBJ1-2, with D perhaps matching TRBD1 (6 bases). Per the germline V gene, CDR1 is KGHSH and CDR2 is LQKENI. Trimming removed 3 bases from V and 8 bases from J, with 13 bases in between. The CDR3 has 13 amino acids. The CDR3 region is CASSPGGGQGYTF. The CDR3 DNA follows: TGTGCCAGCTCACCCGGTGGGGGCCAGGGCTACACCTTC.

This CDR3 is CASSSGTSGSWGTDTQYF. The CDR3 DNA is TGTGCCAGCAGCTCGGGGACTAGCGGGAGTTGGGGCACAGATACGCAGTATTTT. The chain combines TRBV7-2 with TRBJ2-3, with TRBD2 matching 14 bases. The germline V gene has CDR1 SGHTA and CDR2 FQGNSA. The CDR3 consists of 18 residues. V shed 4 bases, J shed 1 base, and the junction held 7 bases outside the gene matches.

This clone was found a few times. This sequence joins TRBV29-1 and TRBJ1-2, with TRBD1 matching 9 bases. The V gene end was trimmed by 7 bases and the J gene end by 4 bases; junction bases not matched to a gene: 7. Germline V gene data show CDR1 as SQVTM and CDR2 as ANQGSEA. The CDR3 consists of 13 residues. The DNA of the CDR3 is TGCAGCGGGGGGGACAGGGAGACCTATGGCTACACCTTC. Residues: CSGGDRETYGYTF.

V usage is TRBV19 and J usage is TRBJ1-1; the D gene is possibly TRBD1 (5 bases). The CDR3 is 14 residues long. Trimming cost V 8 bases and J 3 bases, with 16 bases left between them. Germline V lookup: CDR1 LNHDA, CDR2 SQIVND (reference sequence). The CDR3 DNA reads TGTGCCAGTTCGTCCGACGGGGGGGACACTGAAGCTTTCTTT. Translating gives CASSSDGGDTEAFF.

CDR3 in DNA: TGTGCCAGCAGCTTAGAAGGGCGGGAGGCGGATACGCAGTATTTT. Encoded protein: CASSLEGREADTQYF. The rearrangement joins TRBV11-3 to TRBJ2-3, with 8 bases lining up with TRBD2. Germline values: CDR1 SGHNT, CDR2 YENEEA. V shed 0 bases and J 6 bases; nucleotides not matched to a gene: 5. CDR3 length: 15 amino acids. The full variable domain, its missing parts supplied by reference TRBV11-3 and TRBJ2-3, is EAGVVQSPRYKIIEKKQPVAFWCNPISGHNTLYWYLQNLGQGPELLIRYENEEAVDDSQLPKDRFSAERLKGVDSTLKIQPAELGDSAVYLCASSLEGREADTQYFGPGTRLTVL.

J is TRBJ1-6 and V is TRBV7-9; D remains ambiguous. The V end was cut by 2 bases, the J end by 6 bases, with 11 bases between. The CDR3 totals 15 residues. Germline V gives CDR1 SEHNR, CDR2 FQNEAQ (reference sequence). CDR3 in amino acids: CASSLRSEANSPLHF. The CDR3 coding sequence is TGTGCCAGCAGCTTAAGGTCGGAAGCTAATTCACCCCTCCACTTT.

V usage is TRBV11-2 and J usage is TRBJ2-7; TRBD1 is a possible D gene (7 bases). This CDR3 spans 14 amino acids. Trimming removed 2 bases at V and 3 bases at J, with 11 bases between. Germline CDR1 is SGHAT and CDR2 is FQNNGV. CDR3 bases: TGTGCCAGCAGCTTACAGGGGGGAATCTACGAGCAGTACTTC. Translating gives CASSLQGGIYEQYF.

J is TRBJ1-6 and V is TRBV2; the D is unclear. Germline V gives CDR1 SNHLY, CDR2 FYNNEI. Trimming stripped 2 bases from V and 0 bases from J, with 17 bases between. CDR3 length: 19 amino acids. CDR3 coding DNA: TGTGCCAGCAGTGAAAATCCGGAGGCGGTGAGCTCCTATAATTCACCCCTCCACTTT. Translation: CASSENPEAVSSYNSPLHF.

The chain links TRBV7-9 to TRBJ2-1; D may be TRBD2 (6 bases). Germline V lookup: CDR1 SEHNR, CDR2 FQNEAQ (reference sequence). V was cut by 3 bases and J by 7 bases, with 16 bases left in between. This CDR3 region has 15 residues. This CDR3 is CASSLRRDGPNEQFF. CDR3 DNA sequence: TGTGCCAGCAGCTTGCGGCGGGACGGACCTAATGAGCAGTTCTTC.

CDR3 DNA: TGTGCCAGATGCGGGACAGGGGGAAATGAGCAGTTCTTC. It codes for CARCGTGGNEQFF. This rearrangement joins TRBV11-3 to TRBJ2-1, with 11 bases matching TRBD1. V gave up 9 bases and J gave up 7 bases; unmatched junction bases: 5. CDR1 is SGHNT and CDR2 is YENEEA in the germline V gene. The CDR3 has 13 residues. Looking up the rest from reference TRBV11-3 and TRBJ2-1 gives the full variable domain: EAGVVQSPRYKIIEKKQPVAFWCNPISGHNTLYWYLQNLGQGPELLIRYENEEAVDDSQLPKDRFSAERLKGVDSTLKIQPAELGDSAVYLCARCGTGGNEQFFGPGTRLTVL.

The chain couples TRBV4-1 to TRBJ2-2; maybe TRBD1 (5 bases). Germline loops: CDR1 MGHRA, CDR2 YSYEKL. The CDR3 loop spans 13 amino acids. Between the trimmed V and J ends, which lost 4 bases and 4 bases, there was a span of 7 bases. The CDR3 bases are TGCGCCAGCAGCCCTCAGGGCACCGGGGAGCTGTTTTTT. Its protein product is CASSPQGTGELFF.

The V and J genes are TRBV18 and TRBJ1-5; no definite D call. Trimming shortened V by 2 bases and J by 6 bases, and 11 bases separated the two germline ends. The CDR3 is 14 residues long. The germline gives CDR1 KGHSH, CDR2 LQKENI. Here the CDR3 reads CASSPMQAAQPQHF. The CDR3 DNA sequence: TGTGCCAGCTCACCAATGCAAGCAGCTCAGCCCCAGCATTTT.

The chain uses TRBV3-1 (or the pseudogene TRBV3-2) and TRBJ2-7; 10 nucleotides align to TRBD2. Germline CDR1 and CDR2: LGHDT and YNNKEL (reference sequence). CDR3 length: 15 residues. The V segment lost 2 bases and the J segment 4 bases; nucleotides outside the gene matches: 5. The DNA of the CDR3 is TGTGCCAGCAGCCAAATGCTAGCGGGAGAATACGAGCAGTACTTC. It codes for CASSQMLAGEYEQYF.

Turning to this clone: One end of the junction is discordant with germline, which a read error may explain. The V call is TRBV5-4, the J call TRBJ1-3; 11 bases match TRBD1. Germline assignment: CDR1 SGHNT and CDR2 YYREEE (reference sequence). CDR3 length: 18 amino acids. CDR3 coding DNA: TGTGTCAGCAGCTCAGGACAGGGGGCGAAGTTAACTGGAAACACCATATATTTT. Amino acids: CVSSSGQGAKLTGNTIYF.

The chain uses TRBV19 and TRBJ1-1; TRBD1 matches 8 bases. Germline V gives CDR1 LNHDA, CDR2 SQIVND (reference sequence). CDR3 size: 13 residues. V dropped 6 bases and J dropped 6; count of bases not matched to a gene: 6. The DNA of the CDR3 is TGTGCCAGTAGATGGACAGGGTCGCCTGAAGCTTTCTTT. This encodes CASRWTGSPEAFF.

This clone was found a few times. V is TRBV15 and J is TRBJ2-2, with D uncertain. This CDR3 spans 13 amino acids. Germline lookup yields CDR1 LNHNV and CDR2 YYDKDF (reference sequence). V was trimmed by 7 bases and J by 0 bases, leaving 6 bases between them. The CDR3 sequence is CATNPSNTGELFF. The CDR3 region has the DNA TGTGCCACCAACCCCTCGAACACCGGGGAGCTGTTTTTT.

This rearrangement joins TRBV30 to TRBJ2-5; D is unresolved. CDR1 is GTSNPN and CDR2 is SVGIG in the germline V gene (reference sequence). With 0 bases removed from V and 1 base from J, the gap between germline ends came to 6 bases. The CDR3 covers 13 residues. The CDR3 DNA sequence: TGTGCCTGGAGTGTCAACATCCAAGAGACCCAGTACTTC. This translates into CAWSVNIQETQYF.

This chain connects TRBV10-3 to TRBJ1-1, with D unclear. Trimming cost V 3 bases and J 1 base, with 9 bases left between them. From germline, CDR1 is ENHRY and CDR2 SYGVKD. The CDR3 has 14 residues. CDR3 sequence: CAISDERENTEAFF. In DNA, the CDR3 is TGTGCCATCAGTGATGAGAGGGAGAACACTGAAGCTTTCTTT.

The table lists this clone with a count of one. This chain joins TRBV27 and TRBJ1-5; possible D gene TRBD1, 6 bases. Looked up from germline, CDR1 is MNHEY and CDR2 is SMNVEV (reference sequence). The CDR3 consists of 14 residues. Trimming stripped 3 bases from V and 7 bases from J, with 13 bases between. The CDR3 nucleotides read TGTGCCAGCAGTTTTGTGGGGGGCTGGCAGCCCCAGCATTTT. Translated, it gives CASSFVGGWQPQHF.

The chain couples TRBV30 to TRBJ1-6; tentative D call: TRBD1 (6 bases). Trimming pared 8 bases from V and 0 bases from J, leaving 23 bases between. Germline V gene lookup returns CDR1 GTSNPN and CDR2 SVGIG (reference sequence). CDR3 length: 18 residues. CDR3 bases: TGTGCCGGGACCGGGCAGGGAGGGGGAAGCTCCTATAATTCACCCCTCCACTTT. Translated: CAGTGQGGGSSYNSPLHF.

This clone was seen more than once but under ten times. The chain couples TRBV2 to TRBJ1-2; tentatively, D is TRBD1 (6 bases). V dropped 6 bases and J dropped 5 bases, with 13 bases sitting between them. Looked up from germline, CDR1 is SNHLY and CDR2 is FYNNEI. The CDR3 runs to 13 residues. The CDR3 DNA sequence: TGTGCCAGCAGCGGGGGGCGGGAGTATGGCTACACCTTC. Translating it yields CASSGGREYGYTF.